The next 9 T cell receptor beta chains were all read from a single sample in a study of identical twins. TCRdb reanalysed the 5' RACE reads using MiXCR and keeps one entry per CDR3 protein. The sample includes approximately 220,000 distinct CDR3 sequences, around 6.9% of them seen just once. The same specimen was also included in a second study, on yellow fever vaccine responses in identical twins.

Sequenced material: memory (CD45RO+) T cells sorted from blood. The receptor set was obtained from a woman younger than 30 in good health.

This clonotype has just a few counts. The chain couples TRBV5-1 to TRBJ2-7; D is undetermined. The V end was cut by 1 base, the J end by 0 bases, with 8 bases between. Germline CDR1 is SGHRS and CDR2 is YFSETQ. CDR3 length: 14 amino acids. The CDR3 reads CASSLHRGSYEQYF. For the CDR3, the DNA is TGCGCCAGCAGCTTGCACAGAGGCTCCTACGAGCAGTACTTC.

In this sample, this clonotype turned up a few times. This CDR3 is CSAPDSSGANVLTF. The CDR3, as DNA: TGCAGTGCCCCTGATAGCTCTGGGGCCAACGTCCTGACTTTC. The rearrangement uses TRBV20-1 and TRBJ2-6; D call uncertain. Trimming stripped 6 bases from V and 0 bases from J, with 9 bases between. In germline, CDR1 is DFQATT, CDR2 SNEGSKA (reference sequence). The CDR3 is 14 amino acids.

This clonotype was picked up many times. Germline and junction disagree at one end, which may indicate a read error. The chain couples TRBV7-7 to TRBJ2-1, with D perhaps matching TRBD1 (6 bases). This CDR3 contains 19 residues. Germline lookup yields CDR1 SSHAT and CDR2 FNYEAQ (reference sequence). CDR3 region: CASSLVGWTVDPGDNEQFF. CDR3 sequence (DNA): TGTGCTAGCAGCTTAGTAGGTTGGACAGTCGACCCCGGGGACAATGAGCAGTTCTTC.

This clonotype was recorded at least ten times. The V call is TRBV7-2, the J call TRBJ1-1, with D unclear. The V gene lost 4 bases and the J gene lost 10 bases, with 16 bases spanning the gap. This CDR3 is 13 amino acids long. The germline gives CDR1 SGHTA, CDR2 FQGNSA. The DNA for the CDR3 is TGTGCCAGCAGCTCTGAGGTACCTACCAGAGCTTTCTTT. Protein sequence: CASSSEVPTRAFF.

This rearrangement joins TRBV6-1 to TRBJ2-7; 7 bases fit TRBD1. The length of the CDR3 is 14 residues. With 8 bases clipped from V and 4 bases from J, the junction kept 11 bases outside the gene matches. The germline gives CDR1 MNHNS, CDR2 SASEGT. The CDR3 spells CASRTRTGRYEQYF. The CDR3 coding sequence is TGTGCCAGCCGAACCCGGACAGGACGGTACGAGCAGTACTTC.

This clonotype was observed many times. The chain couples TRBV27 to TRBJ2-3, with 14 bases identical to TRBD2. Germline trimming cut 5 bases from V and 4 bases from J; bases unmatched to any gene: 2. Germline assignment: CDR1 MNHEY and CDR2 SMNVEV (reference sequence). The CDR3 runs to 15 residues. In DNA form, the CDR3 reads TGTGCCAGCAGTCGACTAGCGGGGGGGCCAGATACGCAGTATTTT. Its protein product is CASSRLAGGPDTQYF.

The CDR3 DNA follows: TGTGCCAGCAGCCAAACCGGGACAGGGGATGGGGCCAACGTCCTGACTTTC. The encoded protein is CASSQTGTGDGANVLTF. The V call is TRBV3-1, the J call TRBJ2-6, with 10 positions matching TRBD1. V lost 2 bases and J lost 3; bases outside the gene matches: 4. Per germline, CDR1 LGHDT and CDR2 YNNKEL (reference sequence). This CDR3 is 17 amino acids long. The variable domain in full, with the rest retrieved from reference TRBV3-1 and TRBJ2-6, is DTAVSQTPKYLVTQMGNDKSIKCEQNLGHDTMYWYKQDSKKFLKIMFSYNNKELIINETVPNRFSPKSPDKAHLNLHINSLELGDSAVYFCASSQTGTGDGANVLTFGAGSRLTVL.

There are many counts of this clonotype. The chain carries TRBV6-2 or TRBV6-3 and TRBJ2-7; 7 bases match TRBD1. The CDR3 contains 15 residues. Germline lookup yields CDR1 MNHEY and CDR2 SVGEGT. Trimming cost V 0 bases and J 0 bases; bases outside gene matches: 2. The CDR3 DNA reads TGTGCCAGCAGTTACTCGGCAGGGGGCTCCTACGAGCAGTACTTC. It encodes CASSYSAGGSYEQYF.

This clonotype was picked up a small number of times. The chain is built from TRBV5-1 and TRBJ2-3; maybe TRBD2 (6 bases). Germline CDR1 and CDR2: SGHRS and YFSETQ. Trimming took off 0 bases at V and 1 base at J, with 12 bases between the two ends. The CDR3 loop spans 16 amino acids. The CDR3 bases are TGCGCCAGCAGCTTGGATCCAGCGGGCCGCACAGATACGCAGTATTTT. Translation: CASSLDPAGRTDTQYF.